Reported below is one T cell receptor (beta chain). Its antigen remains undetermined. Base qualities are not at hand, and no much larger clone is one base apart. Participants in the prospective study were aged roughly 18 to 100 years, lived in about two dozen United States geographic areas, and enrolled through a virtual design. In the prospective study, cohorts were assigned on the basis of participant-reported clinical history obtained from a screening survey and a study questionnaire. Recovered participants in ImmuneRACE Cohort 3 were defined as having two consecutive negative NP/OP PCR tests, clearance from a healthcare professional, or resolution of symptoms. In the prospective study, whole blood, serum and a nasopharyngeal or oropharyngeal swab were collected from each participant by mobile phlebotomists. Participants in the prospective study had the option to provide additional blood draws and questionnaires over a roughly 2-month period. Prospective study blood samples were shipped either frozen or at room temperature before DNA extraction.

The immunoSEQ Assay, a bias-controlled multiplex PCR, was used to amplify TCRbeta CDR3 regions from genomic DNA. For the original study's pipeline: The number of nucleated cells in each sample was estimated from the amplification of reference gene primers within the assay. To quantify the absolute abundance of each unique TCRbeta CDR3 rearrangement, sequence reads were collapsed and filtered. For each sample, productive Simpson clonality was calculated as the square root of Simpson's diversity index across productive rearrangements. TCRdb took over this immuneACCESS table, retaining in-frame rearrangements with V and J assigned. Such tables are incomplete; in checked studies, under half of the missing clones stem from an unresolved V gene, and the remainder is unexplained. The DNA was the basis for D and trimming; V, J and clone size are from that table. In all, the sample holds about 200,000 clones, and approximately 86% of those were seen once. The ten most abundant clones make up more than 2% of the sample.

This entry belongs to a study of blood T cell repertoires in COVID-19 (dated by TCRdb to 2019 to 2021). For context, the study as a whole: Collaborator samples came from the United States, Italy and Spain and covered acute and convalescent phases of COVID-19. A freely available public database, intended as a resource for researchers studying the immune response to SARS-CoV-2, is where the repertoires were released. The prospective study material was composed of cDNA or gDNA derived from T cells, B-cell-depleted T cells, or PBMCs. Samples were obtained from the ongoing ImmuneRACE study (first 160 participants) and from some 1,300 subjects provided by 6 global collaborators. HLA class I and class II types, where available, came from metadata supplied by the sample provider rather than from assay-based typing. Nearly every sample came with metadata listing a de-identified subject ID, COVID-19 status, age in years and sex. Deeply sampled blood TCRbeta repertoires from subjects exposed to, actively infected with, or recovered from COVID-19 were included in the dataset.

General findings and caveats noted by the study authors: The amount of clinical and demographic metadata varied by source and participant and was provided uncurated.

The CDR3 starts with the cysteine, ends with the phenylalanine, and has 16 residues. Only the CDR3 portion is preserved as DNA: 48 bases, with reading frame beginning at the first base. Trimming removed 5 bases from V and 2 bases from J; the gene matches leave 9 bases unexplained. As encoded in the germline V gene, CDR1 is LGHNT while CDR2 is FRNRAP. The sequencing sample was made of PBMCs or T cells enriched from blood (not recorded which). The V and J segments used are TRBV12-5 and TRBJ2-4; a stretch of 7 junction bases matches TRBD2. This receptor was taken from a young woman who had recovered from COVID-19. The bases read TGTGCTAGTGGTCCCCCAGCGGGGCAAACCAAAAACATTCAGTACTTC. This sequence encodes CASGPPAGQTKNIQYF. Full variable domain (CDR3 extended with the reference TRBV12-5 and TRBJ2-4 proteins): DARVTQTPRHKVTEMGQEVTMRCQPILGHNTVFWYRQTMMQGLELLAYFRNRAPLDDSGMPKDRFSAEMPDATLATLKIQPSEPRDSAVYFCASGPPAGQTKNIQYFGAGTRLSVL.